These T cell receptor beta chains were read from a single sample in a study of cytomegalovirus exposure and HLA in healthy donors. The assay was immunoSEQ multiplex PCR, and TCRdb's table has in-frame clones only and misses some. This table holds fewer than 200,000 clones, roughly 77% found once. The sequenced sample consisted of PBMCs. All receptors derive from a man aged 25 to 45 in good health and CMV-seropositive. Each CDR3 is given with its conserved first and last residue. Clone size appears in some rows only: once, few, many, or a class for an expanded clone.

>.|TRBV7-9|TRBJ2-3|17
CASSLIRLAAPTDTQYF
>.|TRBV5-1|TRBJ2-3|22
CASSHCPACRDRGPPSTDTQYF
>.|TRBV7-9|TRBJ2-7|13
CASSHPDTYEQYF
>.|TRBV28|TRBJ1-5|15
CASSLVQGVNQPQHF
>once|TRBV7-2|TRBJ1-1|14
CASNPGIGNTEAFF
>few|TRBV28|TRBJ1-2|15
CASSLERQGDYGYTF
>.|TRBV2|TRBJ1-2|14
CASRGGTLNYGYTF
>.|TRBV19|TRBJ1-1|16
CASSDGTGRSDTEAFF
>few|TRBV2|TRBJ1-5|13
CASSGDRGSPQHF
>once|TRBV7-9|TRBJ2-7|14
CASSLARGYYEQYF
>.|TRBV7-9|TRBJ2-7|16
CASSLLQRTGTYEQYF
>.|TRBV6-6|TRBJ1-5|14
CASSLQVEHQPQHF
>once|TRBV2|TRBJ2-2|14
CATPGQVNTGELFF
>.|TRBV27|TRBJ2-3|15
CASSLSMSGVDTQYF
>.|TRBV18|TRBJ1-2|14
CASSPPEALYGYTF
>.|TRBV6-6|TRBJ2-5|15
CAPGGEGATQETQYF
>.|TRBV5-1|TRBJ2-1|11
CAKSSYNEQFF
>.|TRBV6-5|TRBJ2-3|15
CASSYQRDWGYTQYF
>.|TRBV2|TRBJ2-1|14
CASSVRGASDEQFF
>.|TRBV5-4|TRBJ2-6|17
CASSFPARYSGANVLTF
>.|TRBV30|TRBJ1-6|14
CAWSVLTGVSPLHF
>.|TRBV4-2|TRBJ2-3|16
CASSQENSGGGDTQYF
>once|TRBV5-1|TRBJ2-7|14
CASSFGQGTYEQYF
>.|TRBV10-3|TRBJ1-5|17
CAPKVGSKLFSNQPQHF
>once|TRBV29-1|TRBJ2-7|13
CSVRTGTSYEQYF
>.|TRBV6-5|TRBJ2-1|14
CASRPGGLRGEQFF
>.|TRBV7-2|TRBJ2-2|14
CASSILRFSGELFF
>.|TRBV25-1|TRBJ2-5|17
CASSRQTGAIPSETQYF
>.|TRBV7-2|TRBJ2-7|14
CASSRRAGVYEQYF
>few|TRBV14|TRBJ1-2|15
CASSQDRGLNYGYTF
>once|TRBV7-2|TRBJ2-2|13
CASSSSQNGELFF
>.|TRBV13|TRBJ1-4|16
CASRSGLRDRAEKLFF
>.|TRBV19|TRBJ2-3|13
CASSGGNVDTQYF
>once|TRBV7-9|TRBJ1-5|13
CASSRGTDQPQHF
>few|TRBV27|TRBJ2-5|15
CASRGTGGSKETQYF
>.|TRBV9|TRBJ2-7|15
CASSVGGATGGEQYF
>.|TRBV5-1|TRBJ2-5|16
CASSLGRDYKQETQYF
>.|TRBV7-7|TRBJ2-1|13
CASSGHEDNEQFF
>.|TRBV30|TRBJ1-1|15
CAWSVRRQSDTEAFF
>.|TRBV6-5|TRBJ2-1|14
CASKQRRENNEQFF
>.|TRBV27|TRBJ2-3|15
CASSLVGTSTDTQYF
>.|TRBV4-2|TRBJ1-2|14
CASSQGQGGNGYTF
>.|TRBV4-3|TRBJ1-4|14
CASSPGVANEKLFF
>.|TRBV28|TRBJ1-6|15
CASTPGTEYNSPLHF
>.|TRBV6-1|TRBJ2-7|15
CASSPRTGGYDEQYF
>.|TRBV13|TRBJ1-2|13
CASSNQGTEGYTF
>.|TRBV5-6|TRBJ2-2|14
CASSLNRATGELFF
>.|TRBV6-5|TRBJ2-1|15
CASSYSGHRANEQFF
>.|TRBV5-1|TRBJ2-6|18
CASSLREAGGPGANVLTF
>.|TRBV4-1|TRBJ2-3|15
CASSQDGTGGDTQYF
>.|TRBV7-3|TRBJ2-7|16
CASSPGGTGGAREQYF
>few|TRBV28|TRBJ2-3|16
CASSPGVAGAIDTQYF
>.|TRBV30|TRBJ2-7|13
CAWIPSGGYEQYF